Here is one TCR beta chain with its context. The data stem from a study of CD8 T cells in Susac syndrome. Germline assignment: CDR1 KGHSH and CDR2 LQKENI. The CDR3 contains 15 residues. V was pared by 3 bases and J by 10 bases, with 12 bases of the junction left unmatched. The RNA, roughly 0.45 to 1 ug, was put through reverse transcription using random hexamers. Using its own MiXCR run on the immunoSEQ multiplex PCR reads, TCRdb lists one record per CDR3 protein. Of 140,000 to 150,000 distinct CDR3 sequences listed, approximately 95% are singletons. The sample taken for sequencing was CD4+ T cells from PBMCs. The chain uses TRBV18 and TRBJ2-1, with TRBD2 matching over 7 bases. This TCR derives from a human donor with Susac syndrome. Here the CDR3 reads CASSPPRDYRWEQFF. Written as DNA, the CDR3 is TGTGCCAGCTCACCGCCCCGGGACTACCGTTGGGAGCAGTTCTTC.